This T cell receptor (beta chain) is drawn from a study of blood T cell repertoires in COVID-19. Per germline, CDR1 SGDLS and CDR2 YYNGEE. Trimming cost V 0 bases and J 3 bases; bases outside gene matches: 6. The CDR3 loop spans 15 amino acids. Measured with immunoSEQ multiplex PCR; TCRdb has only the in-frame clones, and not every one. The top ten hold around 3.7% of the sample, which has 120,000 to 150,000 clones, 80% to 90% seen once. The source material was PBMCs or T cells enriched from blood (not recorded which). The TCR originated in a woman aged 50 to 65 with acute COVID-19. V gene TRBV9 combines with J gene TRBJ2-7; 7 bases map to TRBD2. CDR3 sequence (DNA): TGTGCCAGCAGCGTAGATCCTAGCGGATTCTACGAGCAGTACTTC. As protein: CASSVDPSGFYEQYF.